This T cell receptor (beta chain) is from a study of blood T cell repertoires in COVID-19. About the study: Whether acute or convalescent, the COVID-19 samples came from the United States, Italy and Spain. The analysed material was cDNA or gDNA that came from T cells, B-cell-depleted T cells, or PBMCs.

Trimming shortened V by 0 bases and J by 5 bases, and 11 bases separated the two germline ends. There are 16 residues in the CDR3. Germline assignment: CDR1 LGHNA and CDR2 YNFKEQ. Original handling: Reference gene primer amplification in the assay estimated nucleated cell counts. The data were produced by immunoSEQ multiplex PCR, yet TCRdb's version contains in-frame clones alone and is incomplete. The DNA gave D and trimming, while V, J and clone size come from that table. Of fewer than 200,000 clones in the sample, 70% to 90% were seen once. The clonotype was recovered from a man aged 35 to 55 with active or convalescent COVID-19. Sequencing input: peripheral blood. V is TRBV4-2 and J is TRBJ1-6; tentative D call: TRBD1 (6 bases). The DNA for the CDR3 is TGTGCCAGCAGCCAAGATATAGGACAGCATAATTCACCCCTCCACTTT. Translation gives CASSQDIGQHNSPLHF.